The 5 T cell receptor beta chains reported below all come from one sample, sequenced in a study of vaccination and CD4 T cells after COVID-19. The treatment here: roughly 11-day PBMC culture with coronavirus spike peptide pools or control peptides (ViraFEST assay). Antigens of these TCRs are unknown. Researchers used the Oncomine TCR Beta short-read assay to sequence DNA from cultured CD4+ T cells. TCRdb redid the calling of the PCR reads with MiXCR, one entry per CDR3 protein. The sample contains about 19,000 distinct CDR3 sequences, over 25% of which appear only once. The specimen sequenced was cultured CD4+ T cells from blood. These receptors came from a human donor with COVID-19.

V is TRBV20-1 and J is TRBJ1-5, with a possible D match to TRBD1 (6 bases). This CDR3 is 16 amino acids long. The V gene's germline CDR1 is DFQATT and CDR2 SNEGSKA (reference sequence). The V gene lost 0 bases and the J gene lost 3 bases, with 15 bases spanning the gap. The CDR3 DNA sequence: TGCAGTGCTAGAGATGTCCGGACAGACCCCAATCAGCCCCAGCATTTT. Amino acid sequence: CSARDVRTDPNQPQHF.

The chain has TRBV11-3 and TRBJ2-3; TRBD2 matches at 8 bases. CDR3 length: 16 residues. Germline CDR1 and CDR2: SGHNT and YENEEA. V lost 2 bases, J lost 1 base, and 5 bases stayed unmatched. CDR3: CASSLSRGGRTDTQYF. The CDR3 bases are TGTGCCAGCAGCTTATCACGGGGGGGACGCACAGATACGCAGTATTTT.

This rearrangement joins TRBV11-2 to TRBJ1-5; D is uncertain. V was clipped by 1 base and J by 4 bases, with 5 bases between them. The V gene's germline CDR1 is SGHAT and CDR2 FQNNGV. The length of the CDR3 is 13 residues. CDR3 sequence: CASSLGLNQPQHF. Here the CDR3 DNA reads TGTGCCAGCAGCTTAGGATTGAATCAGCCCCAGCATTTT.

The chain combines TRBV28 with TRBJ1-5, with TRBD1 matching 7 bases. The CDR3 is made up of 15 amino acids. Trimming took 7 bases from V and 3 from J; bases not matched to a gene: 9. Germline values: CDR1 MDHEN, CDR2 SYDVKM. The CDR3 DNA is TGTGCCAGCACCGACCTAGACAGGGACAATCAGCCCCAGCATTTT. This sequence encodes CASTDLDRDNQPQHF.

The chain combines TRBV20-1 with TRBJ2-7; D is possibly TRBD1 (6 bases). V lost 2 bases, J lost 3 bases, and 8 bases lay in between. CDR1 is DFQATT and CDR2 is SNEGSKA in the germline V gene (reference sequence). CDR3 size: 12 residues. In nucleotides, the CDR3 is TGCAGTGCTAGAAGGGGGAACTACGAGCAGTACTTC. Its protein is CSARRGNYEQYF.